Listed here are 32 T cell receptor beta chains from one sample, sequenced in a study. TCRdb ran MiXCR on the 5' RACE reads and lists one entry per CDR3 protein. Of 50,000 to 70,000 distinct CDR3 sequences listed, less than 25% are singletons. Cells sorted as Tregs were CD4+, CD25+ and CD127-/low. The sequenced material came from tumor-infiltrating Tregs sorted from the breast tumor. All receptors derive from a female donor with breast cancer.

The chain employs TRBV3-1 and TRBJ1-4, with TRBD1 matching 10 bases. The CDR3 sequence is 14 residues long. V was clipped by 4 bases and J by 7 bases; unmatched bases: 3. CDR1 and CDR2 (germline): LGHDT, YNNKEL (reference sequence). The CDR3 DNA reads TGTGCCAGCAGCCGACAGGGGGCGTCTGAAAAACTGTTTTTT. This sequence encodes CASSRQGASEKLFF.

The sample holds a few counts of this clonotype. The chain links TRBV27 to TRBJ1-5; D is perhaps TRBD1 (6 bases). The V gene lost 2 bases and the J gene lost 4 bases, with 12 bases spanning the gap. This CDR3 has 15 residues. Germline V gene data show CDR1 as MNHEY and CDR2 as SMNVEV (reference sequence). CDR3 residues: CASSLVSGANQPQHF. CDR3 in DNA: TGTGCCAGCAGTTTAGTTTCGGGGGCGAATCAGCCCCAGCATTTT.

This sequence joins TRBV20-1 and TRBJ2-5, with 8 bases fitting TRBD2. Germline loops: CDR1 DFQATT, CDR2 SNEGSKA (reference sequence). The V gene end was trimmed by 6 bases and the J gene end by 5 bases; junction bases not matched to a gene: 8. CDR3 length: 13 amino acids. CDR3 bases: TGCAGTGCCACCTCGCGACTAGCGGAGACCCAGTACTTC. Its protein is CSATSRLAETQYF.

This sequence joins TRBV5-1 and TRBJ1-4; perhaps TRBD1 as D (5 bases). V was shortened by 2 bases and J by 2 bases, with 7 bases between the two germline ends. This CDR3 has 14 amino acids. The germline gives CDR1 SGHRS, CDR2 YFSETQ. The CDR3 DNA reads TGCGCCAGCAGCTTTGGGGCCACTAATGAAAAACTGTTTTTT. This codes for CASSFGATNEKLFF. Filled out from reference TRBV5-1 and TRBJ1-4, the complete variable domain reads KAGVTQTPRYLIKTRGQQVTLSCSPISGHRSVSWYQQTPGQGLQFLFEYFSETQRNKGNFPGRFSGRQFSNSRSEMNVSTLELGDSALYLCASSFGATNEKLFFGSGTQLSVL.

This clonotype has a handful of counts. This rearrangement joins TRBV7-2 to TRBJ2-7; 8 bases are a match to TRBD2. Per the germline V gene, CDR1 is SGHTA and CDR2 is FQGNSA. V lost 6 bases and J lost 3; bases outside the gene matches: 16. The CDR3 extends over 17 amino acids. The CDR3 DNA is TGTGCCAGCAGTCTAGGGGGTTGGAGCGGGAGTTTCTACGAGCAGTACTTC. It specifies CASSLGGWSGSFYEQYF.

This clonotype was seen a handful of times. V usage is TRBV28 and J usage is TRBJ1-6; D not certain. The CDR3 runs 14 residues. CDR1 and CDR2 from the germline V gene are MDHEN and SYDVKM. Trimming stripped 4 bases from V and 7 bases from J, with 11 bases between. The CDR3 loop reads CASSSGSPNSPLHF. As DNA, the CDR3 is TGTGCCAGCAGTTCCGGATCCCCCAATTCACCCCTCCACTTT.

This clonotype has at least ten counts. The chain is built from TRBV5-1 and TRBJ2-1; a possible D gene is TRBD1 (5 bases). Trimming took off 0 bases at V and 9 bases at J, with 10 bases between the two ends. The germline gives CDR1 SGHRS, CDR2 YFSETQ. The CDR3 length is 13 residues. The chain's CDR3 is CASSLGHRPEQFF. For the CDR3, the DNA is TGCGCCAGCAGCTTGGGTCACAGGCCTGAGCAGTTCTTC.

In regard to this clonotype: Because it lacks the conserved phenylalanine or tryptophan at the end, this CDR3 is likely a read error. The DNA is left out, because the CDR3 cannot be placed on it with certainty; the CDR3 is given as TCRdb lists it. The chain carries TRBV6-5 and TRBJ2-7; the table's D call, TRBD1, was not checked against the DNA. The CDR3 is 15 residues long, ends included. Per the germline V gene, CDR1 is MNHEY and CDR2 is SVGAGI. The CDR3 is CASKYYPQGAYEQCS.

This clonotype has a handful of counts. The CDR3 nucleotides are TGCGCCAGCAGCTTGGTGAGCGTGAGGGGGACAGGGGCGAAAACTGAAGCTTTCTTT. Its translation: CASSLVSVRGTGAKTEAFF. The chain joins TRBV5-1 to TRBJ1-1, with TRBD1 identical over 10 bases. The CDR3 runs 19 residues. V was pared by 0 bases and J by 5 bases, with 16 bases of the junction left unmatched. Looked up from germline, CDR1 is SGHRS and CDR2 is YFSETQ.

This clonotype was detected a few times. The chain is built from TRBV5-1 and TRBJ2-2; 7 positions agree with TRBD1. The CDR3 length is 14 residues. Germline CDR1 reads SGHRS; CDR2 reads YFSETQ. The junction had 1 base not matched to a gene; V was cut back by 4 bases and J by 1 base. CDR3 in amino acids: CASSRDRNTGELFF. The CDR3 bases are TGCGCCAGCAGCCGGGACAGGAACACCGGGGAGCTGTTTTTT.

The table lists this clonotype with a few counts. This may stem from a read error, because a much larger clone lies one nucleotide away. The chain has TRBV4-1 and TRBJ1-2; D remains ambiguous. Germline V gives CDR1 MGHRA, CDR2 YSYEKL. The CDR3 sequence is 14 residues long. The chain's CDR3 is CTSSQVLGYYGYTF. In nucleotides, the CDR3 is TGCACCAGCAGCCAAGTTTTGGGCTATTATGGCTACACCTTC.

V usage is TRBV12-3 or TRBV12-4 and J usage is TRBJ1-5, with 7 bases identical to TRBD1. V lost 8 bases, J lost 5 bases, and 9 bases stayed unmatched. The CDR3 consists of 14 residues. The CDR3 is CASGCGTAHQPQHF. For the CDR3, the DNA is TGTGCCAGCGGATGCGGGACAGCTCATCAGCCCCAGCATTTT.

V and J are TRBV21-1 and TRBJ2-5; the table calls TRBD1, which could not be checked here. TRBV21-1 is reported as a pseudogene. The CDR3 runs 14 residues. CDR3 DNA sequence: TGTGCCACTAGGAGGGGCGGCGGCCAAGAGACCCAGTACTTC. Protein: CATRRGGGQETQYF.

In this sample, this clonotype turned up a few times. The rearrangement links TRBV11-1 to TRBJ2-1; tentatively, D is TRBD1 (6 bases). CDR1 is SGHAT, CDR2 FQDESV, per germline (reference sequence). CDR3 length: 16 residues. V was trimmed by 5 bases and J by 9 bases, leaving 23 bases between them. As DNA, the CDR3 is TGTGCCAGCAGCCCTACCGGGACAATGAAGAGCGGTGAGCAGTTCTTC. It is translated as CASSPTGTMKSGEQFF.

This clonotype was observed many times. CDR3 bases: TGCGCCAGCAGTGAGTCGATCGGTCCAGCCTACGAGCAGTACTTC. This encodes CASSESIGPAYEQYF. This chain links TRBV10-2 with TRBJ2-7; no definite D call. CDR1 and CDR2 (germline): WSHSY, SAAADI. CDR3 length: 15 amino acids. Trimming left V 0 bases short and J 2 bases short, with 11 bases between.

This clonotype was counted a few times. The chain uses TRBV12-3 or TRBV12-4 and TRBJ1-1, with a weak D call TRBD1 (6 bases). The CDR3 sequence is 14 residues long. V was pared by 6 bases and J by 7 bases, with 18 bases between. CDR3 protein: CASRRNRAPGEAFF. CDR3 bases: TGTGCCAGCAGACGAAACAGGGCCCCCGGTGAAGCTTTCTTT.

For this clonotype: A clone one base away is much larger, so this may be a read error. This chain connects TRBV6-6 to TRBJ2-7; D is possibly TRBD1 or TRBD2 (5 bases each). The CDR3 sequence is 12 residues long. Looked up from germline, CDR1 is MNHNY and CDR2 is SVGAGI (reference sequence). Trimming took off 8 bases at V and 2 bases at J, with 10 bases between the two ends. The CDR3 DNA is TGTGCCAGCGAGAGGGGCCCCTACGAGCAGTACTTC. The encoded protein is CASERGPYEQYF.

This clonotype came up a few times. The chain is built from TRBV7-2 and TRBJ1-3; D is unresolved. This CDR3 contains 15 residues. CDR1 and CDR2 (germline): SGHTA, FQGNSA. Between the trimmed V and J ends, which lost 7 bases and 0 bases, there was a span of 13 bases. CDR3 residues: CASKEYSNSGNTIYF. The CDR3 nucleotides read TGTGCCAGCAAAGAGTACTCAAACTCTGGAAACACCATATATTTT.

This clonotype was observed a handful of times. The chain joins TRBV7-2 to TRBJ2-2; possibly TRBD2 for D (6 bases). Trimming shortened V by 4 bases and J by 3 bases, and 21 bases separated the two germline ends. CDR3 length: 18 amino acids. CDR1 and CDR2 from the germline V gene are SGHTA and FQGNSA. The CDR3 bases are TGTGCCAGCAGCTACGCTTTAGAGGTAGCGGAGTACACCGGGGAGCTGTTTTTT. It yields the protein CASSYALEVAEYTGELFF.

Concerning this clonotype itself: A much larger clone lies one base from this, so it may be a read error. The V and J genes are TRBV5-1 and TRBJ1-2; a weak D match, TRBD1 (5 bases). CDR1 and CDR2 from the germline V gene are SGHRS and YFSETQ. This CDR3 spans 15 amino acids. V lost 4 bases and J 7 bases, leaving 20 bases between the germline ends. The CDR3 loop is CASSPLADGGGGYTF. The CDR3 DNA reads TGCGCCAGCAGCCCCCTCGCCGACGGGGGGGGTGGCTACACCTTC. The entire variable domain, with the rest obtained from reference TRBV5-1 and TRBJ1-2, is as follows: KAGVTQTPRYLIKTRGQQVTLSCSPISGHRSVSWYQQTPGQGLQFLFEYFSETQRNKGNFPGRFSGRQFSNSRSEMNVSTLELGDSALYLCASSPLADGGGGYTFGSGTRLTVV.

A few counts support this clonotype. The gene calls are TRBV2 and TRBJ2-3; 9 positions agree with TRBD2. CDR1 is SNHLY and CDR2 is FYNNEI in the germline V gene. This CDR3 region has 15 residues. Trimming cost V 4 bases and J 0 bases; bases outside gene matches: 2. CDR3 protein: CASSGTSASTDTQYF. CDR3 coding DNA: TGTGCCAGCAGTGGGACTAGCGCAAGCACAGATACGCAGTATTTT.

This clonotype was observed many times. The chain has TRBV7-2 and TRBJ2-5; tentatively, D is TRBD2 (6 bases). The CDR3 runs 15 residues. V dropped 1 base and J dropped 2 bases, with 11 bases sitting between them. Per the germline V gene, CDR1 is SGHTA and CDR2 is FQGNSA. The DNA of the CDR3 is TGTGCCAGCAGCTTAGTGTCGGGACTTCAAGAGACCCAGTACTTC. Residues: CASSLVSGLQETQYF.

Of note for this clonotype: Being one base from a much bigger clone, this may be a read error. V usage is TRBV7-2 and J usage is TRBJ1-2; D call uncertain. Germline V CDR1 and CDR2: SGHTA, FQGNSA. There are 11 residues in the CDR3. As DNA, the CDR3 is TGTGCCAGCAGCTTATTGGATGGCGACACCTTC. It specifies CASSLLDGDTF.

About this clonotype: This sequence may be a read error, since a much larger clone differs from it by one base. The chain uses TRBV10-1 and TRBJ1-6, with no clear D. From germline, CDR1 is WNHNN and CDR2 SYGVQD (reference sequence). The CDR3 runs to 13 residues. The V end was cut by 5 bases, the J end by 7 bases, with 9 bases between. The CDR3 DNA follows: TGCGCCAGCAGTAAGGAAGGGAATTCACCCCTCCACTTT. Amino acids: CASSKEGNSPLHF.

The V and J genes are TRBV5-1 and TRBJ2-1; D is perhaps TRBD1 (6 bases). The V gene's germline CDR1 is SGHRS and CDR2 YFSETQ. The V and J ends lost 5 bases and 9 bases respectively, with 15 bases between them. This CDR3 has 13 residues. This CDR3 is CASRSTGSTEQFF. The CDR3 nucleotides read TGCGCCAGCAGAAGCACAGGGTCCACTGAGCAGTTCTTC.

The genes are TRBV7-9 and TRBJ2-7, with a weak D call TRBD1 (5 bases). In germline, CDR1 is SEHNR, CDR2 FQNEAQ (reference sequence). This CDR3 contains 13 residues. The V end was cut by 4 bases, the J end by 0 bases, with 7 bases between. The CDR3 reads CASSSTVSYEQYF. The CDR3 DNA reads TGTGCCAGCAGCTCGACAGTCTCCTACGAGCAGTACTTC.

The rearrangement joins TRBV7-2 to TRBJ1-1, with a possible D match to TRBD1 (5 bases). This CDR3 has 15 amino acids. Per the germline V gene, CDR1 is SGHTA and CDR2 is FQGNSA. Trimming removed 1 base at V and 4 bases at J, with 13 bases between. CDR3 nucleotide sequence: TGTGCCAGCAGCTTAGATTTTGCAGGGAGCACTGAAGCTTTCTTT. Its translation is CASSLDFAGSTEAFF.

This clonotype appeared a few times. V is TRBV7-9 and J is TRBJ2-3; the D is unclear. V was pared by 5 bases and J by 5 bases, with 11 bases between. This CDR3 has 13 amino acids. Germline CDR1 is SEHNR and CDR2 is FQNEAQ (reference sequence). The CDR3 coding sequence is TGTGCCAGCAGCCCCAAAACAGAAGATACGCAGTATTTT. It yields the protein CASSPKTEDTQYF.

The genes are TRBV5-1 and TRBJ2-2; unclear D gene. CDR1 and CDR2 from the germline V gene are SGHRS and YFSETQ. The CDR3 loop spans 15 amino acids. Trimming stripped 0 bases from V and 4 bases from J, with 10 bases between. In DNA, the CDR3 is TGCGCCAGCAGCTTGGTGACACCGAGCACCGGGGAGCTGTTTTTT. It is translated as CASSLVTPSTGELFF.

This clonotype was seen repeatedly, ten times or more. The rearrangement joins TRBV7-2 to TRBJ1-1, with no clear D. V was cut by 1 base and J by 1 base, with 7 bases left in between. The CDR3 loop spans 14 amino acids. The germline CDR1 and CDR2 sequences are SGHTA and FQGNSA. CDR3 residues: CASSLGSANTEAFF. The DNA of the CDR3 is TGTGCCAGCAGCTTAGGTTCGGCGAACACTGAAGCTTTCTTT.

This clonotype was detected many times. CDR3 protein: CASSVGPQGSNYGYTF. CDR3 sequence (DNA): TGTGCCAGCAGCGTAGGACCCCAGGGTTCTAACTATGGCTACACCTTC. The chain is built from TRBV9 and TRBJ1-2; a weak D match, TRBD1 (5 bases). V was shortened by 0 bases and J by 0 bases, with 12 bases between the two germline ends. CDR1 is SGDLS and CDR2 is YYNGEE in the germline V gene. The CDR3 totals 16 residues.

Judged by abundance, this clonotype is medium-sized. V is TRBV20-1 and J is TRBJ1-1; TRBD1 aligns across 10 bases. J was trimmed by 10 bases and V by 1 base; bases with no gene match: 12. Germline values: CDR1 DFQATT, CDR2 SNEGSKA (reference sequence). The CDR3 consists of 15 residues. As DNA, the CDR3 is TGCAGTGCTAGAGCCGGGACAGGGGCCTCGGTAGGAGCTTTCTTT. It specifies CSARAGTGASVGAFF.